Shown below are 9 T cell receptor beta chains from a single sample sequenced in a study of cytomegalovirus exposure and HLA in healthy donors. Assay: immunoSEQ multiplex PCR; the TCRdb copy retains only in-frame clones and omits some. The sample consists of 95,000 to 150,000 clones, 85% to 90% of them appearing once. The material sequenced was PBMCs. Receptors were obtained from a woman aged 18-35 years in good health and CMV-seronegative.

CDR3 DNA sequence: TGTGCCAGCAGTTTATCTCTATCCCAGCGGGGTAACTCCTACGAGCAGTACTTC. This codes for CASSLSLSQRGNSYEQYF. The chain carries TRBV28 and TRBJ2-7, with TRBD2 matching over 7 bases. Germline CDR1 is MDHEN and CDR2 is SYDVKM. The CDR3 loop spans 18 amino acids. The V segment lost 1 base and the J segment 0 bases; nucleotides outside the gene matches: 12.

This clone appeared a single time. V and J are TRBV30 and TRBJ1-1; D not resolved. V was pared by 2 bases and J by 1 base, with 14 bases between. Germline V lookup: CDR1 GTSNPN, CDR2 SVGIG (reference sequence). The CDR3 spans 15 residues. This chain's CDR3 is CAWSRIDMTNTEAFF. CDR3 DNA sequence: TGTGCCTGGAGTCGGATTGACATGACGAACACTGAAGCTTTCTTT.

This chain connects TRBV7-9 to TRBJ1-2; TRBD1 might be the D (6 bases). CDR1 is SEHNR and CDR2 is FQNEAQ in the germline V gene (reference sequence). The CDR3 has 13 amino acids. Deletions cut 10 bases from V and 8 bases from J, with 20 bases between. CDR3 region: CATRDTDVLGYTF. As DNA, the CDR3 is TGTGCCACCAGGGACACGGACGTATTAGGCTACACCTTC.

The chain combines TRBV2 with TRBJ2-3, with TRBD1 matching 10 bases. This CDR3 is 14 amino acids long. Germline V gene lookup returns CDR1 SNHLY and CDR2 FYNNEI. V trimming: 3 bases; J trimming: 5 bases; junction bases outside the gene matches: 2. CDR3 sequence reads: CASSEGQGLDTQYF. CDR3 in DNA: TGTGCCAGCAGTGAGGGACAGGGGTTAGATACGCAGTATTTT. Combining the CDR3 with reference TRBV2 and TRBJ2-3 gives the whole variable domain EPEVTQTPSHQVTQMGQEVILRCVPISNHLYFYWYRQILGQKVEFLVSFYNNEISEKSEIFDDQFSVERPDGSNFTLKIRSTKLEDSAMYFCASSEGQGLDTQYFGPGTRLTVL.

V gene TRBV7-9 combines with J gene TRBJ2-5; D possibly corresponds to TRBD1 (6 bases). V was cut by 3 bases and J by 4 bases, with 15 bases left in between. Per germline, CDR1 SEHNR and CDR2 FQNEAQ (reference sequence). There are 15 residues in the CDR3. This chain's CDR3 is CASSFQQGFAETQYF. The CDR3 DNA is TGTGCCAGCAGCTTTCAACAGGGTTTCGCAGAGACCCAGTACTTC.

The chain is built from TRBV28 and TRBJ1-5; 7 bases line up with TRBD1. This CDR3 comprises 14 residues. Per germline, CDR1 MDHEN and CDR2 SYDVKM. With 5 bases clipped from V and 7 bases from J, the junction kept 8 bases outside the gene matches. The CDR3 DNA follows: TGTGCCAGCAGTCTAACAGGGGCGCAACAGCCCCAGCATTTT. Translated: CASSLTGAQQPQHF. Drawing the rest from reference TRBV28 and TRBJ1-5, the complete variable domain is DVKVTQSSRYLVKRTGEKVFLECVQDMDHENMFWYRQDPGLGLRLIYFSYDVKMKEKGDIPEGYSVSREKKERFSLILESASTNQTSMYLCASSLTGAQQPQHFGDGTRLSIL.

J is TRBJ2-5 and V is TRBV23-1, with D uncertain. TRBV23-1 falls under the ORF class, with uncertain function. Trimming stripped 4 bases from V and 0 bases from J, with 15 bases between. The CDR3 covers 16 residues. Written as DNA, the CDR3 is TGCGCCAGCAGTCGTCCGATTTACCAGAACCAAGAGACCCAGTACTTC. Amino acid sequence: CASSRPIYQNQETQYF.

The CDR3 DNA reads as TGTGCCAGCAGTCGACAGGGACCTAATGAAAAACTGTTTTTT. Protein product: CASSRQGPNEKLFF. The chain couples TRBV28 to TRBJ1-4, with TRBD1 matching over 7 bases. V gave up 5 bases and J gave up 3 bases; unmatched junction bases: 3. Germline V gene sequence: CDR1 MDHEN, CDR2 SYDVKM. CDR3 size: 14 residues.

CDR3 residues: CASSIEADYGYTF. The CDR3 DNA sequence: TGTGCCAGTAGTATAGAGGCAGACTATGGCTACACCTTC. This chain joins TRBV19 and TRBJ1-2; D remains unclear. V was cut by 0 bases and J by 3 bases, with 5 bases left in between. CDR1 and CDR2 from the germline V gene are LNHDA and SQIVND (reference sequence). The CDR3 consists of 13 residues.